This paragraph covers one TCR beta chain sequence. The antigen is not known. This record comes from a study of T cell responses to AZD1222 COVID-19 vaccine. The data were produced by immunoSEQ multiplex PCR, yet TCRdb's version contains in-frame clones alone and is incomplete. The sample has about 190,000 clones; approximately 94% are singletons. Points from the study as a whole: The study found vaccine-associated CD4 TCRs spanning spike, dominant at 160-218 and 743-854.

Trimming removed 3 bases from V and 4 bases from J; junction bases left unmatched: 6. CDR1 is MNHNS, CDR2 SASEGT, per germline. The CDR3 has 14 residues. The sample was peripheral blood, taken on day 0 of AZD1222 vaccination. This clonotype was obtained from an adult in good health. The J gene is TRBJ2-7, the V gene TRBV6-1, with TRBD2 identical over 7 bases. The CDR3 bases are TGTGCCAGCAGTGATGGCGGGGGTTGGTACGAGCAGTACTTC. This codes for CASSDGGGWYEQYF.